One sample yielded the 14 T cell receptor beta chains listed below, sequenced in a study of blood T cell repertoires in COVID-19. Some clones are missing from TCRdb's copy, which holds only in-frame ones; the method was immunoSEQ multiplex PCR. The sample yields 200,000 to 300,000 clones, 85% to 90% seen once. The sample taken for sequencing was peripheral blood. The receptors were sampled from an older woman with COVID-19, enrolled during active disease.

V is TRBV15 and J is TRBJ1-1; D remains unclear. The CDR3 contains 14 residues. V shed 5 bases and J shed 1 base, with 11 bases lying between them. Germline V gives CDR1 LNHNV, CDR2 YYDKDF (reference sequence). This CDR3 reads CATSGTPGNTEAFF. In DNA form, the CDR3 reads TGTGCCACCAGCGGCACACCAGGGAACACTGAAGCTTTCTTT.

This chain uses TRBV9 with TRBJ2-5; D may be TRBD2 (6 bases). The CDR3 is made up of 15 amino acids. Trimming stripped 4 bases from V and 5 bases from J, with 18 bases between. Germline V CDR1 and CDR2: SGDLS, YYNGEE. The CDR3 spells CASSPTGRDWETQYF. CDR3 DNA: TGTGCCAGCAGCCCCACCGGCAGGGACTGGGAGACCCAGTACTTC.

This CDR3 is CASSWGVETSVETQYF. The CDR3 region has the DNA TGTGCCAGCAGCTGGGGGGTCGAGACTAGCGTAGAGACCCAGTACTTC. The gene calls are TRBV11-2 and TRBJ2-5; 8 positions match TRBD2. CDR1 is SGHAT and CDR2 is FQNNGV in the germline V gene. CDR3 length: 16 amino acids. Trimming took 4 bases from V and 4 from J; bases not matched to a gene: 11. Drawing the rest from reference TRBV11-2 and TRBJ2-5, the complete variable domain is EAGVAQSPRYKIIEKRQSVAFWCNPISGHATLYWYQQILGQGPKLLIQFQNNGVVDDSQLPKDRFSAERLKGVDSTLKIQPAKLEDSAVYLCASSWGVETSVETQYFGPGTRLLVL.

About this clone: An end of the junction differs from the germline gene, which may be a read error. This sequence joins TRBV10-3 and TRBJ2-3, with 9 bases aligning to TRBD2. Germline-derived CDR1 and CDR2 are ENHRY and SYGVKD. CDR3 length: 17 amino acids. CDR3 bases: TGTGCCATCAGTGAGTCCGCGGGAGGGCCCACCACAGGTACGCAGTATTTT. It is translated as CAISESAGGPTTGTQYF.

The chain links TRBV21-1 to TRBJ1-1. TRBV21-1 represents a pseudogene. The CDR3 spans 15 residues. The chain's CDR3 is CASSISSGTNTEAFF. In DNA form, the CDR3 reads TGTGCCAGCAGCATATCCTCGGGAACAAACACTGAAGCTTTCTTT.

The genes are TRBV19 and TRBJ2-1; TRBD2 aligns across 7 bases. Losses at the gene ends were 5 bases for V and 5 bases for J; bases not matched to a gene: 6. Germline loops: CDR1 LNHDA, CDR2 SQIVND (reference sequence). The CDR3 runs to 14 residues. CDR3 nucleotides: TGTGCCAGTAGTCCACGAGGGAGGGACAATGAGCAGTTCTTC. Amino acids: CASSPRGRDNEQFF.

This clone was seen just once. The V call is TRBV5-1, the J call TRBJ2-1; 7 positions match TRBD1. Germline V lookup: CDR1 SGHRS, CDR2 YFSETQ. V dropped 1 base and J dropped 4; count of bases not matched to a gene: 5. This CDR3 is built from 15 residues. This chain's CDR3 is CASSLSPGQYNEQFF. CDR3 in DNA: TGCGCCAGCAGCTTGTCTCCGGGACAGTACAATGAGCAGTTCTTC.

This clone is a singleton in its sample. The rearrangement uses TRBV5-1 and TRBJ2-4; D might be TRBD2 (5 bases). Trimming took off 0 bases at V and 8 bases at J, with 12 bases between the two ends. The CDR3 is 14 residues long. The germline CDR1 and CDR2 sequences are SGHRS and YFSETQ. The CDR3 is CASSLGGSIDIQYF. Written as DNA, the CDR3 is TGCGCCAGCAGCTTGGGAGGGTCGATCGACATTCAGTACTTC.

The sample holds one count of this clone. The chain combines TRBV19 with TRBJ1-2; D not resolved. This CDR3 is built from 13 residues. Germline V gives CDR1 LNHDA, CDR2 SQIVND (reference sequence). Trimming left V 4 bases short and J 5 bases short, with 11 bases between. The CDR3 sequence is CASSRQAGYGYTF. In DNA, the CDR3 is TGTGCCAGTAGTAGGCAGGCCGGTTATGGCTACACCTTC.

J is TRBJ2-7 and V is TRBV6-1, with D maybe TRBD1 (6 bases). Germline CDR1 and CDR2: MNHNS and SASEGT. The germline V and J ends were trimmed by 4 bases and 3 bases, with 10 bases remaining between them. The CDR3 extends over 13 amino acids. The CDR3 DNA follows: TGTGCCAGCAGTGGAGCAGGGGTCTACGAGCAGTACTTC. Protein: CASSGAGVYEQYF.

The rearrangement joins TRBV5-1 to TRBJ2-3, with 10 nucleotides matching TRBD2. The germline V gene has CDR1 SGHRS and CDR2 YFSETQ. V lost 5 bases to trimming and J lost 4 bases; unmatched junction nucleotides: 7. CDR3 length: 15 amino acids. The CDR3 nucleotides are TGCGCCAGCAGAATAGCGGGAGGTCCTTCAGATACGCAGTATTTT. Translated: CASRIAGGPSDTQYF. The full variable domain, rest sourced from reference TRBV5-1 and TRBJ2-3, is KAGVTQTPRYLIKTRGQQVTLSCSPISGHRSVSWYQQTPGQGLQFLFEYFSETQRNKGNFPGRFSGRQFSNSRSEMNVSTLELGDSALYLCASRIAGGPSDTQYFGPGTRLTVL.

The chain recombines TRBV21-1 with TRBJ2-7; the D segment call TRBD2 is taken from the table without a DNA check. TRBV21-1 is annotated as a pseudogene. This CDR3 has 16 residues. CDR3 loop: CASSKDSGRAGYEQYF. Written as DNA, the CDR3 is TGTGCCAGCAGCAAAGATAGCGGGAGGGCCGGTTACGAGCAGTACTTC.

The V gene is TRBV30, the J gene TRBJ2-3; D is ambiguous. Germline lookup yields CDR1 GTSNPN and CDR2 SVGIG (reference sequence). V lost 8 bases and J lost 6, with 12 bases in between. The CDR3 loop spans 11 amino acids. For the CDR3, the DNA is TGTGCCGGCCCAACCTCTGATACGCAGTATTTT. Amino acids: CAGPTSDTQYF.

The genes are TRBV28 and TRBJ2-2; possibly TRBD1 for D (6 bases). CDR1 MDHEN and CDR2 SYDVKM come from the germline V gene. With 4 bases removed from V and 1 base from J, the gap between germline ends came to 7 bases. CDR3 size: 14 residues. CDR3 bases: TGTGCCAGCAGTTCGGGACAGAACACCGGGGAGCTGTTTTTT. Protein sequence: CASSSGQNTGELFF.